This TCR beta chain was sequenced in a study of Graves' ophthalmopathy and Graves' hyperthyroidism. Study-level findings and limits: A classifier, a 13-signature model, separated ophthalmopathy from stable hyperthyroidism with 85% to 90% sensitivity and about 82% specificity.

Many counts were recorded for this clonotype. Its antigen is not identified. CDR3 regions of TCR beta were amplified from RNA transcripts. Second-round multiplex PCR followed a first-round RT-PCR using HTBI primers. TCRdb re-analysed the multiplex PCR reads in MiXCR, keeping a single row per CDR3 protein. This table has approximately 480,000 distinct CDR3 sequences, around 14% appearing once. Trimming stripped 5 bases from V and 5 bases from J, with 18 bases between. The CDR3 is 15 residues long. CDR1 is MNHEY and CDR2 is SVGAGI in the germline V gene. The chain links TRBV6-5 to TRBJ1-2; D perhaps matches TRBD1 (5 bases). This receptor was identified in a woman aged 25-40 years with Graves' ophthalmopathy. The sequencing input was blood. Here the CDR3 DNA reads TGTGCCAGCAGTCTAACTCCAGGGAGTGGGTATGGCTACACCTTC. This encodes CASSLTPGSGYGYTF.